Included here is one TCR beta chain sequence, with context. PCR involved 60 Vbeta and 13 Jbeta primers. Only in-frame clones appear in the TCRdb table, and some are missing; sequencing was by immunoSEQ multiplex PCR. The repertoire table contains about 140,000 clones. The data originate from a study of cytomegalovirus exposure and HLA in healthy donors. Source material: PBMCs. The origin of this receptor is a male donor in good health and CMV-seronegative.

CDR3 sequence reads: CASSVGGGWDMSKETQYF. DNA for the CDR3: TGTGCCAGCAGCGTAGGGGGAGGGTGGGACATGTCTAAAGAGACCCAGTACTTC. The chain uses TRBV9 and TRBJ2-5, with D tentatively TRBD2 (7 bases). The CDR3 runs to 18 residues. From germline, CDR1 is SGDLS and CDR2 YYNGEE. Deletions cut 0 bases from V and 3 bases from J, with 21 bases between.